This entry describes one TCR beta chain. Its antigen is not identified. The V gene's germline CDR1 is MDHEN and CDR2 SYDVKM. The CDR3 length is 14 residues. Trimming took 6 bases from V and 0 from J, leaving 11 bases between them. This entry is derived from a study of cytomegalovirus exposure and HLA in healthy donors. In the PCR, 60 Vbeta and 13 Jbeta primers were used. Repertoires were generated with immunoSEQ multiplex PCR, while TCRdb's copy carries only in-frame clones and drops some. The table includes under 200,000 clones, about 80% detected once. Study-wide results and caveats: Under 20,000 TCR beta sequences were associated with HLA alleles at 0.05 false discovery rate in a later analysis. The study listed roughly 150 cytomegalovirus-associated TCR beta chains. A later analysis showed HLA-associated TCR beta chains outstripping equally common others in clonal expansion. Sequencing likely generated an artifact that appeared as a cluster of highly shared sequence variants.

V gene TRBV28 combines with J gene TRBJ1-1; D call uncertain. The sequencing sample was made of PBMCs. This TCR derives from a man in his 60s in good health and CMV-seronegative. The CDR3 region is CASSLQTLNTEAFF. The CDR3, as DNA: TGTGCCAGCAGCCTACAGACACTGAACACTGAAGCTTTCTTT.